Below, one T cell receptor (beta chain) is given with its context. Its antigen is unknown. The data originate from a study of identical twins. General observations from the study: Twin-shared out-of-frame alpha sequences showed excess low generation probability. Researchers reported weaker excess twin sharing in beta out-of-frame sequences. Invariant T cells like MAIT and iNKT could partly confound the zero-insertion analyses.

TCRdb re-called the 5' RACE reads through MiXCR, storing one row per CDR3 protein. The data contain about 1.7 million distinct CDR3 sequences, around 29% of them seen just once; the ten biggest clones take up less than 0.35%. Germline values: CDR1 KGHDR, CDR2 SFDVKD. This CDR3 is 15 amino acids long. Deletions cut 1 base from V and 7 bases from J, with 13 bases between. V usage is TRBV24-1 and J usage is TRBJ2-1; D gene unclear. This clonotype was obtained from a newborn girl in good health. The sample was cord blood. CDR3 sequence (DNA): TGTGCCACCAGTGATTTAGGAGAAGGCGGAAATGAGCAGTTCTTC. Encoded protein: CATSDLGEGGNEQFF.